The 3 T cell receptor beta chains below come from one sample, sequenced in a study of control samples from healthy donors and cancer patients. Produced via immunoSEQ multiplex PCR; TCRdb's table is partial and in-frame only. The table records about 120,000 clones, around 87% of them present only once. Specimen: PBMCs. The receptors come from a woman aged 50 to 60 with colorectal cancer.

The chain is built from TRBV5-1 and TRBJ2-6; unclear D gene. Per the germline V gene, CDR1 is SGHRS and CDR2 is YFSETQ. This CDR3 comprises 13 residues. The V end lost 7 bases, the J end lost 2 bases, and 7 bases lay between the germline ends. The CDR3 region has the DNA TGCGCCAGCCTGGCCCCTGGGGCCAACGTCCTGACTTTC. This gives the protein CASLAPGANVLTF.

This clone was recorded only once. The chain is built from TRBV6-5 and TRBJ1-3; D possibly corresponds to TRBD1 (5 bases). Germline-derived CDR1 and CDR2 are MNHEY and SVGAGI. CDR3 length: 14 residues. Trimming took 6 bases from V and 0 from J, leaving 9 bases between them. This CDR3 is CASRDTVSGNTIYF. The DNA of the CDR3 is TGTGCCAGCAGGGACACCGTCTCTGGAAACACCATATATTTT.

This chain joins TRBV18 and TRBJ2-7, with 9 bases aligning to TRBD2. CDR1 and CDR2 from the germline V gene are KGHSH and LQKENI. The CDR3 totals 13 residues. J gave up 5 bases and V 5 bases, and 4 bases lay outside the gene matches. The CDR3 DNA reads TGTGCCAGCTCAAGCGGGAGGTACGACGAGCAGTACTTC. Translation gives CASSSGRYDEQYF.